This record concerns one T cell receptor (beta chain) sequence. The source of the sample is a study of blood T cell repertoires in COVID-19. Only in-frame clones appear in the TCRdb table, and some are missing; sequencing was by immunoSEQ multiplex PCR. The sample holds about 220,000 clones, roughly 84% seen once. Losses at the gene ends were 7 bases for V and 2 bases for J; bases not matched to a gene: 2. Germline V gives CDR1 LNHDA, CDR2 SQIVND (reference sequence). This CDR3 spans 14 amino acids. The sequenced material came from peripheral blood. The TCR sequence derives from a woman aged 55-69 years who had recovered from COVID-19. The chain carries TRBV19 and TRBJ1-3, with 10 bases aligning to TRBD1. The CDR3 reads CASTGQGAGNTIYF. CDR3 in DNA: TGTGCCAGTACAGGACAGGGGGCTGGAAACACCATATATTTT.